These 7 T cell receptor beta chains were sequenced from one sample in a study of metastatic and nonmetastatic thyroid tumors (dated by TCRdb to 2018 to 2020). No patient had received any treatment before thyroid surgery. The library was made by PCR. Sequencing relied on an Illumina HiSeq 4000. Through fastp at Q25 and MiXCR, TCRdb rebuilt clones from the public reads, retaining in-frame beta chains. The sample profile shows 35,000 to 55,000 clones; approximately 3% of them were found once. Jointly, the top ten make up around 9.9% of the sample. The sequencing input was blood. The receptors originated from a female donor with papillary thyroid cancer or a benign thyroid nodule (not recorded which). Some clones in this sample may be carry-over from other donors' samples.

The chain combines TRBV6-2 or TRBV6-3 with TRBJ2-3; the match to TRBD2 covers 9 bases. V lost 6 bases and J lost 4; bases outside the gene matches: 8. The CDR3 extends over 15 amino acids. Germline V gives CDR1 MNHEY, CDR2 SVGEGT. The CDR3 DNA sequence: TGTGCCAGCAGCCCGGGATTAGCGGGAGCAGATACGCAGTATTTT. Protein: CASSPGLAGADTQYF.

The sample holds a few counts of this clone. At one end, the junction sequence differs from germline, possibly due to a read error. The rearrangement joins TRBV28 to TRBJ1-1, with D tentatively TRBD1 (6 bases). CDR1 is MDHEN and CDR2 is SYDVKM in the germline V gene. CDR3 length equals 13 residues. The CDR3, as DNA: TGTGCCAGCAGACGAACAGGGAACACTGAATCTTTCTTT. Protein: CASRRTGNTESFF.

This clone has at least ten counts. V is TRBV7-9 and J is TRBJ1-2, with D tentatively TRBD1 (5 bases). This CDR3 contains 12 residues. V lost 1 base, J lost 7 bases, and 7 bases lay in between. Per the germline V gene, CDR1 is SEHNR and CDR2 is FQNEAQ (reference sequence). The CDR3 loop reads CASSLERGGYTF. As DNA, the CDR3 is TGTGCCAGCAGCTTAGAGAGGGGTGGCTACACCTTC.

With respect to this clone: A read error may be the cause here, since a much bigger clone is one base away. Different DNA sequences within this sample yield the same CDR3. The rearrangement joins TRBV12-3 or TRBV12-4 to TRBJ2-3, with no clear D. The CDR3 totals 15 residues. The V end was cut by 1 base, the J end by 0 bases, with 8 bases between. CDR3 loop: CASSLGLASTDTQYF. CDR3 nucleotide sequence: TGTGCCAGCAGTTTAGGGCTCGCTAGCACAGATACGCAGTATTTT.

The J gene is TRBJ2-1, the V gene TRBV10-3, with 7 bases matching TRBD2. J gave up 5 bases and V 10 bases, and 8 bases lay outside the gene matches. The CDR3 is made up of 13 amino acids. The germline V gene encodes CDR1 ENHRY and CDR2 SYGVKD. In nucleotides, the CDR3 is TGTGCCACCCACGGGACTACTAACAATGAGCAGTTCTTC. Protein: CATHGTTNNEQFF.

In this sample, this clone turned up many times. The J gene is TRBJ1-3, the V gene TRBV28, with D unclear. The V gene lost 2 bases and the J gene lost 0 bases, with 8 bases spanning the gap. CDR3 size: 15 residues. Per germline, CDR1 MDHEN and CDR2 SYDVKM. The DNA for the CDR3 is TGTGCCAGCAGTTTAGAATCGGTCTCTGGAAACACCATATATTTT. Encoded protein: CASSLESVSGNTIYF.

This clone was detected many times. The chain joins TRBV6-4 to TRBJ2-2; 12 nucleotides match TRBD2. This CDR3 has 14 amino acids. CDR1 and CDR2 from the germline V gene are MRHNA and SNTAGT. V lost 4 bases to trimming and J lost 7 bases; unmatched junction nucleotides: 1. The CDR3 is CASSGLAGVGELFF. The CDR3 DNA reads TGTGCCAGCAGTGGACTAGCGGGAGTCGGGGAGCTGTTTTTT.